The 26 T cell receptor beta chains given below trace back to one sample, sequenced in a study of cytomegalovirus exposure and HLA in healthy donors. In the PCR, 60 Vbeta and 13 Jbeta primers were used. Measured with immunoSEQ multiplex PCR; TCRdb has only the in-frame clones, and not every one. The table includes about 100,000 clones, around 74% detected once. Material for sequencing was PBMCs. Receptors originate from a man aged 35 to 55 in good health and CMV-seropositive.

This clone was counted between two and nine times. This chain's CDR3 is CASSLNIRDRVYEQYF. The CDR3 region has the DNA TGTGCCAGCAGCTTGAACATCCGGGACAGGGTCTACGAGCAGTACTTC. The chain links TRBV5-6 to TRBJ2-7; TRBD1 agrees at 9 bases. The CDR3 contains 16 residues. Germline trimming cut 1 base from V and 3 bases from J; bases unmatched to any gene: 8. CDR1 and CDR2 from the germline V gene are SGHDT and YYEEEE.

This chain links TRBV7-6 with TRBJ2-1, with a tentative D call TRBD1 (6 bases). V was pared by 7 bases and J by 8 bases, with 27 bases between. CDR3 length: 17 amino acids. Germline V CDR1 and CDR2: SGHVS, FNYEAQ. DNA for the CDR3: TGTGCCAGCACCTCGATAGAGGACAGTTTCCTGAGCGATGAGCAGTTCTTC. It specifies CASTSIEDSFLSDEQFF.

This chain connects TRBV27 to TRBJ1-5; 7 nucleotides match TRBD1. Germline CDR1 reads MNHEY; CDR2 reads SMNVEV (reference sequence). V trimming: 5 bases; J trimming: 4 bases; junction bases outside the gene matches: 5. This CDR3 spans 14 amino acids. CDR3 sequence reads: CASSPTGINQPQHF. The CDR3 DNA reads as TGTGCCAGCAGTCCGACAGGGATTAATCAGCCCCAGCATTTT.

The chain uses TRBV29-1 and TRBJ2-7; D is perhaps TRBD1 (5 bases). The CDR3 runs 15 residues. The germline gives CDR1 SQVTM, CDR2 ANQGSEA. V lost 0 bases and J lost 2, with 14 bases in between. The CDR3 DNA follows: TGCAGCGTTGAAGACGGTACAGGCCTCACCTACGAGCAGTACTTC. Amino acids: CSVEDGTGLTYEQYF.

V and J are TRBV27 and TRBJ2-7; 11 positions match TRBD1. The CDR3 is 17 amino acids. J gave up 1 base and V 8 bases, and 13 bases lay outside the gene matches. The germline CDR1 and CDR2 sequences are MNHEY and SMNVEV (reference sequence). CDR3 sequence: CASLPGQGERGSYEQYF. CDR3 coding DNA: TGTGCCAGCCTACCGGGACAGGGGGAGAGGGGTTCCTACGAGCAGTACTTC.

The gene calls are TRBV5-4 and TRBJ2-3; TRBD2 is a possible D gene (6 bases). This CDR3 contains 13 residues. Germline CDR1 and CDR2: SGHNT and YYREEE (reference sequence). Trimming cost V 3 bases and J 2 bases, with 7 bases left between them. Here the CDR3 DNA reads TGTGCCAGCAGCTCGGACTACACAGATACGCAGTATTTT. Its protein is CASSSDYTDTQYF.

The genes are TRBV11-2 and TRBJ1-2; 7 bases map to TRBD1. The CDR3 covers 16 residues. Trimming at V came to 5 bases and at J to 4 bases, leaving 13 bases not matched to a gene. CDR1 is SGHAT and CDR2 is FQNNGV in the germline V gene. CDR3 sequence reads: CASSPEGAGLIYGYTF. The CDR3 coding sequence is TGTGCCAGCAGCCCAGAGGGGGCAGGACTTATCTATGGCTACACCTTC.

In this sample, this clone turned up a few times. DNA of the CDR3: TGCGCCAGCAGCAAGGGGAGGGACACTGAAGCTTTCTTT. Protein: CASSKGRDTEAFF. The chain is built from TRBV10-2 and TRBJ1-1; possibly TRBD1 for D (5 bases). Germline V gene data show CDR1 as WSHSY and CDR2 as SAAADI. Between the trimmed V and J ends, which lost 6 bases and 3 bases, there was a span of 11 bases. The CDR3 is made up of 13 amino acids.

V gene TRBV7-3 combines with J gene TRBJ2-3; 9 nucleotides align to TRBD2. CDR3 size: 16 residues. Germline V gene data show CDR1 as SGHTA and CDR2 as FQGTGA. Trimming took 2 bases from V and 3 from J; bases not matched to a gene: 6. The CDR3 DNA follows: TGTGCCAGCAGCTTAGCGGGGGGGCATAGGACAGATACGCAGTATTTT. It yields the protein CASSLAGGHRTDTQYF.

The chain couples TRBV27 to TRBJ1-4, with TRBD1 identical over 7 bases. From germline, CDR1 is MNHEY and CDR2 SMNVEV (reference sequence). The CDR3 is made up of 15 amino acids. The V segment lost 1 base and the J segment 8 bases; nucleotides outside the gene matches: 7. The CDR3 region is CASSLYGHRGEKLFF. CDR3 DNA sequence: TGTGCCAGCAGTTTATACGGGCACAGGGGAGAAAAACTGTTTTTT.

This chain's CDR3 is CASSLVRQGLGEKLFF. Written as DNA, the CDR3 is TGTGCCAGCAGCTTGGTGAGGCAGGGTTTAGGGGAAAAACTGTTTTTT. V usage is TRBV5-5 and J usage is TRBJ1-4, with D tentatively TRBD1 (5 bases). This CDR3 spans 16 amino acids. V was clipped by 0 bases and J by 8 bases, with 17 bases between them. Germline CDR1 and CDR2: SGHKS and YYEKEE (reference sequence).

This chain connects TRBV11-2 to TRBJ1-5, with D possibly TRBD1 on 6 matching bases. The CDR3 is made up of 15 amino acids. CDR1 SGHAT and CDR2 FQNNGV come from the germline V gene. V gave up 8 bases and J gave up 5 bases, with 19 bases separating them. CDR3 bases: TGTGCCAGCCCCCTGAGTGGGGGGGCTGATCAGCCCCAGCATTTT. It codes for CASPLSGGADQPQHF.

The chain couples TRBV2 to TRBJ1-5, with a weak D call TRBD1 (6 bases). The CDR3 runs 16 residues. Per germline, CDR1 SNHLY and CDR2 FYNNEI. V shed 5 bases and J shed 0 bases, with 14 bases lying between them. The CDR3 protein is CASSYDRTTSNQPQHF. CDR3 sequence (DNA): TGTGCCAGCAGTTACGACAGGACAACTAGCAATCAGCCCCAGCATTTT.

The rearrangement links TRBV29-1 to TRBJ2-4, with TRBD2 identical over 8 bases. Per germline, CDR1 SQVTM and CDR2 ANQGSEA. V shed 7 bases and J 5 bases; nucleotides not matched to a gene: 19. The CDR3 has 17 residues. The CDR3 nucleotides read TGCAGCGCCGCCAGGGGAATCCCCACTAGCGGTCAAAACATTCAGTACTTC. The encoded protein is CSAARGIPTSGQNIQYF.

The genes are TRBV19 and TRBJ1-1; 10 bases match TRBD1. Trimming cost V 4 bases and J 3 bases; bases outside gene matches: 8. The germline CDR1 and CDR2 sequences are LNHDA and SQIVND (reference sequence). The CDR3 spans 16 residues. The CDR3 loop reads CASSRPGQGFYTEAFF. The CDR3 DNA sequence: TGTGCCAGTAGTAGACCGGGACAGGGGTTCTACACTGAAGCTTTCTTT. The variable domain in full, completed from reference TRBV19 and TRBJ1-1, reads DGGITQSPKYLFRKEGQNVTLSCEQNLNHDAMYWYRQDPGQGLRLIYYSQIVNDFQKGDIAEGYSVSREKKESFPLTVTSAQKNPTAFYLCASSRPGQGFYTEAFFGQGTRLTVV.

V usage is TRBV7-2 and J usage is TRBJ2-5; TRBD1 matches 8 bases. Germline CDR1 reads SGHTA; CDR2 reads FQGNSA. The CDR3 totals 15 residues. Unmatched junction bases numbered 8, after V lost 6 bases and J lost 2 bases. CDR3 DNA sequence: TGTGCCAGCAGTAGAGACAGGGGCCTTCAAGAGACCCAGTACTTC. Translation gives CASSRDRGLQETQYF.

The CDR3 sequence: CASSLVTGGNYGYTF. The CDR3 region has the DNA TGCGCCAGCAGCTTGGTGACAGGGGGCAACTATGGCTACACCTTC. This chain joins TRBV5-1 and TRBJ1-2; TRBD1 agrees at 10 bases. The J segment lost 2 bases and the V segment lost 0 bases, leaving 1 base of the junction unmatched. The V gene's germline CDR1 is SGHRS and CDR2 YFSETQ. This CDR3 is built from 15 residues. The full variable domain, its missing parts supplied by reference TRBV5-1 and TRBJ1-2, is KAGVTQTPRYLIKTRGQQVTLSCSPISGHRSVSWYQQTPGQGLQFLFEYFSETQRNKGNFPGRFSGRQFSNSRSEMNVSTLELGDSALYLCASSLVTGGNYGYTFGSGTRLTVV.

The chain combines TRBV7-9 with TRBJ2-5, with 8 bases matching TRBD2. This CDR3 region has 14 residues. The V gene's germline CDR1 is SEHNR and CDR2 FQNEAQ (reference sequence). The J segment lost 4 bases and the V segment lost 5 bases, leaving 6 bases of the junction unmatched. The CDR3: CASSRREGLETQYF. In DNA form, the CDR3 reads TGTGCCAGCAGCCGACGGGAGGGCCTAGAGACCCAGTACTTC.

The rearrangement links TRBV6-5 to TRBJ1-5; maybe TRBD1 (6 bases). The V end was cut by 4 bases, the J end by 6 bases, with 13 bases between. CDR3 size: 14 residues. Germline loops: CDR1 MNHEY, CDR2 SVGAGI. The CDR3 sequence: CASSSRQVSQPQHF. CDR3 nucleotide sequence: TGTGCCAGCAGTTCTCGACAGGTTAGTCAGCCCCAGCATTTT.

This chain uses TRBV5-6 with TRBJ2-7; 8 bases agree with TRBD1. CDR3 length: 17 residues. V shed 4 bases, J shed 6 bases, and the junction held 18 bases outside the gene matches. CDR1 and CDR2 from the germline V gene are SGHDT and YYEEEE. As DNA, the CDR3 is TGTGCCAGCAGCAGGGGATCTTGGACAGGGCCCCACGCCGAGCAGTACTTC. It encodes CASSRGSWTGPHAEQYF.

The genes are TRBV5-1 and TRBJ1-2; 8 bases are a match to TRBD1. This CDR3 region has 18 residues. J lost 1 base, V lost 0 bases, and 11 bases had no gene match. Germline-derived CDR1 and CDR2 are SGHRS and YFSETQ. CDR3 nucleotide sequence: TGCGCCAGCAGCTTGGGACTAAGAGGACAGGGAGATAACTATGGCTACACCTTC. This translates into CASSLGLRGQGDNYGYTF.

This clone showed up just a few times. The chain combines TRBV10-3 with TRBJ2-1; the D gene is possibly TRBD1 (5 bases). Germline-derived CDR1 and CDR2 are ENHRY and SYGVKD. V lost 3 bases, J lost 7 bases, and 16 bases lay in between. This CDR3 has 15 residues. In DNA form, the CDR3 reads TGTGCCATCAGTGATCCAGGGATAAGGATGAATGAGCAGTTCTTC. Encoded protein: CAISDPGIRMNEQFF.

V gene TRBV7-9 combines with J gene TRBJ2-1; tentative D call: TRBD2 (6 bases). Trimming cost V 5 bases and J 7 bases, with 18 bases left between them. This CDR3 has 15 amino acids. Germline CDR1 is SEHNR and CDR2 is FQNEAQ (reference sequence). CDR3 bases: TGTGCCAGCAGCAAGGGGACTGGGGCTACGAATGAGCAGTTCTTC. Translated: CASSKGTGATNEQFF.

The chain couples TRBV2 to TRBJ1-6, with D possibly TRBD1 on 6 matching bases. V dropped 6 bases and J dropped 7 bases, with 19 bases sitting between them. This CDR3 region has 16 residues. CDR1 is SNHLY and CDR2 is FYNNEI in the germline V gene. The CDR3 spells CASRKRGSNTNSPLHF. The CDR3, as DNA: TGTGCCAGCAGGAAGAGGGGGTCCAACACGAATTCACCCCTCCACTTT.

This chain links TRBV4-3 with TRBJ2-5; 11 bases map to TRBD2. The germline V gene has CDR1 LGHNA and CDR2 YSLEER. The CDR3 extends over 15 amino acids. After removal of 3 bases from V and 4 bases from J, the junction contained 4 bases not matched to a gene. CDR3 sequence reads: CASSQVAGGGETQYF. The CDR3 DNA follows: TGCGCCAGCAGCCAGGTAGCGGGAGGGGGAGAGACCCAGTACTTC.

The rearrangement joins TRBV14 to TRBJ1-4, with a weak D call TRBD1 (5 bases). CDR1 SGHDN and CDR2 FVKESK come from the germline V gene. The CDR3 runs 16 residues. V was clipped by 0 bases and J by 5 bases, with 13 bases between them. CDR3 nucleotide sequence: TGTGCCAGCAGCCAAGATCCGGGACTGGGGAATGAAAAACTGTTTTTT. Translated, it gives CASSQDPGLGNEKLFF.